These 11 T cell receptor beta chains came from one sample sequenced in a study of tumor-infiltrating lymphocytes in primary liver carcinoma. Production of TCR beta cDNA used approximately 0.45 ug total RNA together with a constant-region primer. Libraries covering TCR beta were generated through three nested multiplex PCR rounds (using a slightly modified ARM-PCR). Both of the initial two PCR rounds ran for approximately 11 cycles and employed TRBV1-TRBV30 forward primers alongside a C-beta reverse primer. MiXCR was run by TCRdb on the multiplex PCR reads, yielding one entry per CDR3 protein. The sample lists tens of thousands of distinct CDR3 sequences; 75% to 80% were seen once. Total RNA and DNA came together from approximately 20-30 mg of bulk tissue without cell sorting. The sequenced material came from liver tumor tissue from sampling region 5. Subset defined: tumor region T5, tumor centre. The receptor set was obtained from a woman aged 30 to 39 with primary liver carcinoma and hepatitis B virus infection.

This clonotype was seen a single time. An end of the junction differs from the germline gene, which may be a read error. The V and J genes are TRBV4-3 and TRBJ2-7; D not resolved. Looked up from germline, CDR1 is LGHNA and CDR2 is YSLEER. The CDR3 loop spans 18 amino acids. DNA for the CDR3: TGCGCCAGCAGTCAAGCTGTGACGTGGGGTCACATTAGTTACGAGCAGTACTTC. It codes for CASSQAVTWGHISYEQYF.

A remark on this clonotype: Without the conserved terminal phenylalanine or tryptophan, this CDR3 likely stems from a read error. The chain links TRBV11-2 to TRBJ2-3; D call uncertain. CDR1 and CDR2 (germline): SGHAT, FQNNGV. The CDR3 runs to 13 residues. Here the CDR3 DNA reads TGTGCCATCAGCCTAGTGAATTCCGATACGCAGTATTAT. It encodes CAISLVNSDTQYY.

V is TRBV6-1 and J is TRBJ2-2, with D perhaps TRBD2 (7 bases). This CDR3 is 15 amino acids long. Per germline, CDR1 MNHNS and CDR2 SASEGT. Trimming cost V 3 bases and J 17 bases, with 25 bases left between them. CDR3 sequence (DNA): TGTGCCAGCAGTGAGTCGGGCCGGAACACCGGGGGGCTATTTTTT. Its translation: CASSESGRNTGGLFF.

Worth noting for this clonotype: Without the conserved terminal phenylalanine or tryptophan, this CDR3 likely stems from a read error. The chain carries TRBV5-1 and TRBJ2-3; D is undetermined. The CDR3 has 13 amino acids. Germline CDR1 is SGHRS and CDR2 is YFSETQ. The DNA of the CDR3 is TGCGCCAGCAGCTCTATTCCCACAGATGCGCAGTATGTT. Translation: CASSSIPTDAQYV.

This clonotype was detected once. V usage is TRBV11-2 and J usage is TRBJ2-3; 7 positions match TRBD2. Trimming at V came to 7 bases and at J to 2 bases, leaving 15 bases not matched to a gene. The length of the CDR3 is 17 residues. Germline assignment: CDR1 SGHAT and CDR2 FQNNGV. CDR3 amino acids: CASTHRGSGILTDTQYF. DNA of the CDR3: TGTGCCAGCACCCATCGGGGGAGCGGGATCCTCACAGATACGCAGTATTTT.

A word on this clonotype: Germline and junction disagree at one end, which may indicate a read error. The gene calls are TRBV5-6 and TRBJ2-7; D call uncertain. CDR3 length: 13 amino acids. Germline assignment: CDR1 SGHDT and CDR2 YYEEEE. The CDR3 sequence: CASSLRIGLPQYF. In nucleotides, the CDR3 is TGTGCCAGTAGCTTACGGATAGGGCTACCGCAGTACTTC.

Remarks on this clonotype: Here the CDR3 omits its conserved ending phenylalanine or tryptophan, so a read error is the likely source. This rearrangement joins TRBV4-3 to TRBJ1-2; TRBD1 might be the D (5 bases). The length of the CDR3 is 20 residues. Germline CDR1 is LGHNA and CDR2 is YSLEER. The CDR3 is CASSQGEGRGRTATNYGYTL. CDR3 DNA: TGCGCTAGCAGCCAAGGTGAAGGAAGGGGCAGGACCGCTACTAACTATGGCTACACCTTA.

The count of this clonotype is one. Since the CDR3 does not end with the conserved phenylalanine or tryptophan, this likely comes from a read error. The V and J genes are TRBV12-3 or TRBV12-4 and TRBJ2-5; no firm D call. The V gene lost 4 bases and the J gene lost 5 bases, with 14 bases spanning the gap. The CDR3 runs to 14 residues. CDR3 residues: CASSYPDSHETQYL. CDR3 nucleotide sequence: TGTGCCAGCAGTTACCCTGACTCCCATGAGACCCAGTACTTA.

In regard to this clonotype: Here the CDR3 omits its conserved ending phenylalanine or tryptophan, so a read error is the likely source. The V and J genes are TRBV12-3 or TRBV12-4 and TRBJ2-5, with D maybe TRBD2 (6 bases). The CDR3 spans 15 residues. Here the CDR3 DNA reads TGTGCCAGGAGCACCTACCCCGGGAGCGAAGAGGCCCAGTACTAT. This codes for CARSTYPGSEEAQYY.

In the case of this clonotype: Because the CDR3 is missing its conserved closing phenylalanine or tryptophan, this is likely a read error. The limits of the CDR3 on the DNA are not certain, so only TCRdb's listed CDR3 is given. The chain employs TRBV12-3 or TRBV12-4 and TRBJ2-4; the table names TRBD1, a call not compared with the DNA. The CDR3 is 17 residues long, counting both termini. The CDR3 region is CASTMGVRTGTKNIQHL.

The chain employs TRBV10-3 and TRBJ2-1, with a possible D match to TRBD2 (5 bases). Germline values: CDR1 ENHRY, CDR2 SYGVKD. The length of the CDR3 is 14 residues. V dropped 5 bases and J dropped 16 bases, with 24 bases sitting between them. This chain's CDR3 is CAISLTATRDVQFF. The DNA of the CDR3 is TGTGCCATCAGTCTCACGGCGACCCGGGATGTGCAATTCTTC.